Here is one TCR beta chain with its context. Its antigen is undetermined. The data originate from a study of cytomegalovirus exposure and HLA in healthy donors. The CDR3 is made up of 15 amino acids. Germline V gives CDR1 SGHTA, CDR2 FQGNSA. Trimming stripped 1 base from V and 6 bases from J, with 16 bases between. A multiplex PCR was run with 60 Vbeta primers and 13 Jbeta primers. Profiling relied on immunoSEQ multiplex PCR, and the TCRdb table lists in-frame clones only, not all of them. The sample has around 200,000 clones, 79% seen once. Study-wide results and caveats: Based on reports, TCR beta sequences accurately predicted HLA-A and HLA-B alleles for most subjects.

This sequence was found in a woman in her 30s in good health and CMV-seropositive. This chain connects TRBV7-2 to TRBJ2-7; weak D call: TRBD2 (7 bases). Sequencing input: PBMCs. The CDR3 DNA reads TGTGCCAGCAGCTTAGGCCACGGGGGGCAAATCGAGCAGTACTTC. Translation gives CASSLGHGGQIEQYF.